The 18 T cell receptor beta chains in this list originate from one sample, sequenced in a study of shared T cell receptors in the human thymus. Measured with immunoSEQ multiplex PCR; TCRdb has only the in-frame clones, and not every one. The sample lists hundreds of thousands of clones, approximately 87% occurring once. The same data also went into a second study, on human thymus T cells.

Material: thymocytes. The receptors were sampled from a boy younger than two with a congenital heart defect.

The chain employs TRBV11-2 and TRBJ2-7; D may be TRBD2 (6 bases). The CDR3 contains 14 residues. CDR1 SGHAT and CDR2 FQNNGV come from the germline V gene. Trimming removed 5 bases at V and 9 bases at J, with 20 bases between. The chain's CDR3 is CASSPGTGAFGQYF. The CDR3 DNA reads TGTGCCAGCAGCCCCGGGACTGGAGCATTCGGGCAGTACTTC.

V usage is TRBV6-5 and J usage is TRBJ2-1; a possible D gene is TRBD1 (7 bases). This CDR3 contains 14 residues. V lost 6 bases and J 6 bases, leaving 15 bases between the germline ends. Germline values: CDR1 MNHEY, CDR2 SVGAGI. CDR3 residues: CASRGGTVLNEQFF. DNA for the CDR3: TGTGCCAGCAGAGGCGGGACAGTCCTCAATGAGCAGTTCTTC.

This chain connects TRBV7-2 to TRBJ2-5; TRBD2 matches 10 bases. CDR1 SGHTA and CDR2 FQGNSA come from the germline V gene. Trimming removed 1 base from V and 4 bases from J; junction bases left unmatched: 9. The CDR3 totals 17 residues. CDR3 residues: CASSLGGERGGLETQYF. In DNA, the CDR3 is TGTGCCAGCAGCTTAGGGGGAGAGCGGGGGGGCCTAGAGACCCAGTACTTC. The variable domain in full, with the rest retrieved from reference TRBV7-2 and TRBJ2-5, is GAGVSQSPSNKVTEKGKDVELRCDPISGHTALYWYRQSLGQGLEFLIYFQGNSAPDKSGLPSDRFSAERTGGSVSTLTIQRTQQEDSAVYLCASSLGGERGGLETQYFGPGTRLLVL.

This clone was counted a few times. The chain carries TRBV18 and TRBJ1-2; D possibly corresponds to TRBD1 (5 bases). This CDR3 contains 14 residues. Looked up from germline, CDR1 is KGHSH and CDR2 is LQKENI. V was trimmed by 2 bases and J by 3 bases, leaving 10 bases between them. The CDR3 DNA sequence: TGTGCCAGCTCACCAGGGGCGGAGCACTATGGCTACACCTTC. Translated: CASSPGAEHYGYTF. Full variable domain (remainder filled in from reference TRBV18 and TRBJ1-2): NAGVMQNPRHLVRRRGQEARLRCSPMKGHSHVYWYRQLPEEGLKFMVYLQKENIIDESGMPKERFSAEFPKEGPSILRIQQVVRGDSAAYFCASSPGAEHYGYTFGSGTRLTVV.

The rearrangement uses TRBV4-3 and TRBJ2-7; the match to TRBD2 covers 11 bases. Trimming at V came to 0 bases and at J to 0 bases, leaving 13 bases not matched to a gene. The CDR3 covers 20 residues. Germline lookup yields CDR1 LGHNA and CDR2 YSLEER. CDR3 loop: CASSQDLRTSGRSYSYEQYF. DNA of the CDR3: TGCGCCAGCAGCCAAGACCTGAGAACTAGCGGGAGATCGTACTCCTACGAGCAGTACTTC.

The gene calls are TRBV11-2 and TRBJ1-2, with TRBD1 matching 7 bases. Germline CDR1 reads SGHAT; CDR2 reads FQNNGV. Germline trimming cut 2 bases from V and 8 bases from J; bases unmatched to any gene: 14. The CDR3 is 16 amino acids. As DNA, the CDR3 is TGTGCCAGCAGCTTACCCGTTCGACAGGGAGGCCGAGGCTACACCTTC. This encodes CASSLPVRQGGRGYTF.

This chain links TRBV4-3 with TRBJ2-7, with D possibly being TRBD2 (6 bases). Looked up from germline, CDR1 is LGHNA and CDR2 is YSLEER. The CDR3 is 16 residues long. V lost 1 base and J 4 bases, leaving 17 bases between the germline ends. The chain's CDR3 is CASSQVIGREMYEQYF. The CDR3 DNA reads as TGCGCCAGCAGCCAAGTAATCGGACGGGAGATGTACGAGCAGTACTTC.

Only one count was recorded for this clone. V gene TRBV28 combines with J gene TRBJ2-1; D remains unclear. Trimming removed 1 base from V and 4 bases from J, with 5 bases in between. Germline-derived CDR1 and CDR2 are MDHEN and SYDVKM. The CDR3 runs 13 residues. The CDR3 loop is CASSLYGYNEQFF. In DNA, the CDR3 is TGTGCCAGCAGTTTATACGGGTACAATGAGCAGTTCTTC.

This sequence joins TRBV9 and TRBJ2-3; 10 bases fit TRBD2. Trimming removed 4 bases from V and 4 bases from J; junction bases left unmatched: 9. CDR3 length: 16 amino acids. The germline V gene has CDR1 SGDLS and CDR2 YYNGEE. CDR3 loop: CASSPRASGSPDTQYF. The CDR3, as DNA: TGTGCCAGCAGCCCCCGGGCTAGCGGGAGCCCAGATACGCAGTATTTT.

This clone was seen a single time. The chain is built from TRBV10-3 and TRBJ1-2, with 9 bases matching TRBD1. After removal of 0 bases from V and 3 bases from J, the junction contained 8 bases not matched to a gene. The germline gives CDR1 ENHRY, CDR2 SYGVKD. The CDR3 extends over 17 amino acids. CDR3 region: CAISESTRGDRDYGYTF. The CDR3 DNA follows: TGTGCCATCAGTGAGTCGACTCGGGGGGACAGGGACTATGGCTACACCTTC.

The chain uses TRBV25-1 and TRBJ2-5, with D unresolved. CDR1 and CDR2 from the germline V gene are MGHDK and SYGVNS. There are 13 residues in the CDR3. Trimming left V 3 bases short and J 0 bases short, with 5 bases between. The CDR3 spells CASSDPNQETQYF. CDR3 nucleotide sequence: TGTGCCAGCAGTGATCCCAACCAAGAGACCCAGTACTTC. The complete variable domain, with remaining parts taken from reference TRBV25-1 and TRBJ2-5, reads EADIYQTPRYLVIGTGKKITLECSQTMGHDKMYWYQQDPGMELHLIHYSYGVNSTEKGDLSSESTVSRIRTEHFPLTLESARPSHTSQYLCASSDPNQETQYFGPGTRLLVL.

This chain connects TRBV6-6 to TRBJ1-2, with D possibly being TRBD1 (5 bases). Germline-derived CDR1 and CDR2 are MNHNY and SVGAGI (reference sequence). The ends were cut back, 5 bases at V and 3 bases at J, with 16 bases in the middle. The CDR3 length is 15 residues. The CDR3 sequence: CASSPGGVFDYGYTF. In nucleotides, the CDR3 is TGTGCCAGCAGTCCTGGGGGGGTTTTCGACTATGGCTACACCTTC.

The V and J genes are TRBV6-1 and TRBJ1-5; possible D gene TRBD1, 6 bases. The germline gives CDR1 MNHNS, CDR2 SASEGT. The V end lost 1 base, the J end lost 3 bases, and 13 bases lay between the germline ends. CDR3 length equals 16 residues. The CDR3 region has the DNA TGTGCCAGCAGTGAAGTAGTCGGACAGCACAATCAGCCCCAGCATTTT. As protein: CASSEVVGQHNQPQHF.

The chain combines TRBV19 with TRBJ2-5, with 7 bases fitting TRBD1. This CDR3 contains 13 residues. Trimming took 6 bases from V and 7 from J; bases not matched to a gene: 8. Germline V gives CDR1 LNHDA, CDR2 SQIVND (reference sequence). The CDR3 coding sequence is TGTGCCAGTAGATCTCAGGGGGACGGGACCCAGTACTTC. Protein: CASRSQGDGTQYF.

The CDR3, as DNA: TGCGCCAGCAGCCAAAGTAAACAGGGGGCAGGACAGCCCCAGCATTTT. Amino acids: CASSQSKQGAGQPQHF. The chain has TRBV4-1 and TRBJ1-5; 9 bases map to TRBD1. V dropped 2 bases and J dropped 7; count of bases not matched to a gene: 9. This CDR3 has 16 residues. CDR1 is MGHRA and CDR2 is YSYEKL in the germline V gene.

This clone was seen just once. This sequence joins TRBV27 and TRBJ1-5; TRBD1 might be the D (6 bases). The germline V gene has CDR1 MNHEY and CDR2 SMNVEV (reference sequence). The CDR3 is 13 residues long. V was clipped by 5 bases and J by 6 bases, with 11 bases between them. CDR3 sequence (DNA): TGTGCCAGCAGTCGTACAGGGTTTCAGCCCCAGCATTTT. This sequence encodes CASSRTGFQPQHF.

In DNA, the CDR3 is TGTGCCAGCAGTAACCAGGGTAGCGGGAACCAATACGAGCAGTACTTC. It encodes CASSNQGSGNQYEQYF. The J gene is TRBJ2-7, the V gene TRBV27; 8 bases agree with TRBD2. The CDR3 totals 16 residues. Germline-derived CDR1 and CDR2 are MNHEY and SMNVEV (reference sequence). The J segment lost 4 bases and the V segment lost 5 bases, leaving 13 bases of the junction unmatched.

The V call is TRBV5-8, the J call TRBJ2-7, with a possible D match to TRBD2 (6 bases). The CDR3 is made up of 16 amino acids. Germline V gives CDR1 SGHTS, CDR2 YDEGEE. V shed 0 bases and J shed 0 bases, with 13 bases lying between them. Here the CDR3 DNA reads TGTGCCAGCAGCTTGGCGCGTTTCGGGAGCTCCTACGAGCAGTACTTC. Protein sequence: CASSLARFGSSYEQYF.